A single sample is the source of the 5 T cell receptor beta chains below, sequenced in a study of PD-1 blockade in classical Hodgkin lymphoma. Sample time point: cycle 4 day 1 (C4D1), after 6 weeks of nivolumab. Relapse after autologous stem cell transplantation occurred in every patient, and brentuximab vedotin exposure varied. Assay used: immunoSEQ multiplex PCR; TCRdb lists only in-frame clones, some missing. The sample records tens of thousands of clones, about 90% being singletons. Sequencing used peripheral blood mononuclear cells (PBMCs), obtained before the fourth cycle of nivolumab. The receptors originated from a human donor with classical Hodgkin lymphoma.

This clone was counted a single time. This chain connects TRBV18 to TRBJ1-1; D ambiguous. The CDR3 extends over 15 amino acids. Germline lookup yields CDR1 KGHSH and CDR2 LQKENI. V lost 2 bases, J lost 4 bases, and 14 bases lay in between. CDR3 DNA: TGTGCCAGCTCACCATTAGGGTCATCCGCCACTGAAGCTTTCTTT. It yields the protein CASSPLGSSATEAFF.

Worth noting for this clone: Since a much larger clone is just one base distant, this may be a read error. The CDR3 sequence: CASSEKVDNNQPQHF. In nucleotides, the CDR3 is TGTGCCAGCAGTGAAAAGGTGGATAACAATCAGCCCCAGCATTTT. The chain couples TRBV6-1 to TRBJ1-5; D ambiguous. The germline V gene encodes CDR1 MNHNS and CDR2 SASEGT. This CDR3 has 15 residues. The V gene lost 2 bases and the J gene lost 3 bases, with 11 bases spanning the gap.

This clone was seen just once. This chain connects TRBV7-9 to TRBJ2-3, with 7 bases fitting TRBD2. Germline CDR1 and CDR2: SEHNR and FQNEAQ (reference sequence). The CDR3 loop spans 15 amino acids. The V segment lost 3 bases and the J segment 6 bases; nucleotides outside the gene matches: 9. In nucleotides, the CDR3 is TGTGCCAGCAGCTTTGGGGCGGGGGTAATGGATACGCAGTATTTT. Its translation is CASSFGAGVMDTQYF.

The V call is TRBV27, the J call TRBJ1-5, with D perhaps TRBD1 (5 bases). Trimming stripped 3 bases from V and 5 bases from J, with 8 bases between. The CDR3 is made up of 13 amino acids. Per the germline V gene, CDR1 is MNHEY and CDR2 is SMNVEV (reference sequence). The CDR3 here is CASSFRVDQPQHF. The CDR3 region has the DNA TGTGCCAGCAGTTTCAGGGTGGATCAGCCCCAGCATTTT.

The CDR3 nucleotides are TGTGCCATCAGCGACAGAACCCAAGAGACCCAGTACTTC. Its translation is CAISDRTQETQYF. The rearrangement uses TRBV10-3 and TRBJ2-5; weak D call: TRBD1 (5 bases). The CDR3 is 13 residues long. The germline CDR1 and CDR2 sequences are ENHRY and SYGVKD. V gave up 6 bases and J gave up 1 base, with 9 bases separating them.